These 20 T cell receptor beta chains were sequenced from one sample in a study of CD8 T cell repertoires and HIV-1 epitope variants. Libraries were prepared by immunoSEQ multiplex PCR; TCRdb keeps only in-frame clonotypes and omits some of them. The table has 5,000 to 6,500 clones, less than 70% seen once. Their antigen targets remain unknown. Sequenced sample: cultured CD8+ T cells derived from PBMCs. These receptors were taken from a male donor with HIV.

The DNA of the CDR3 is TGCGCCAGCACCTATGGGCCGGTTTCGGCTGAAGCTTTCTTT. Translation: CASTYGPVSAEAFF. The rearrangement uses TRBV5-1 and TRBJ1-1; no reliable D call. In germline, CDR1 is SGHRS, CDR2 YFSETQ. This CDR3 region has 14 residues. The germline V and J ends were trimmed by 6 bases and 6 bases, with 18 bases remaining between them. The complete variable domain, with remaining parts taken from reference TRBV5-1 and TRBJ1-1, reads KAGVTQTPRYLIKTRGQQVTLSCSPISGHRSVSWYQQTPGQGLQFLFEYFSETQRNKGNFPGRFSGRQFSNSRSEMNVSTLELGDSALYLCASTYGPVSAEAFFGQGTRLTVV.

The chain joins TRBV18 to TRBJ1-1; 8 nucleotides align to TRBD1. V lost 3 bases to trimming and J lost 0 bases; unmatched junction nucleotides: 6. CDR3 length equals 16 residues. Looked up from germline, CDR1 is KGHSH and CDR2 is LQKENI. The CDR3: CASSPSGQEMNTEAFF. The CDR3 nucleotides are TGTGCCAGCTCACCCTCGGGACAGGAGATGAACACTGAAGCTTTCTTT. Full variable domain (remainder filled in from reference TRBV18 and TRBJ1-1): NAGVMQNPRHLVRRRGQEARLRCSPMKGHSHVYWYRQLPEEGLKFMVYLQKENIIDESGMPKERFSAEFPKEGPSILRIQQVVRGDSAAYFCASSPSGQEMNTEAFFGQGTRLTVV.

The V call is TRBV7-8, the J call TRBJ2-7; possible D gene TRBD1, 5 bases. The CDR3 runs 12 residues. The V end was cut by 2 bases, the J end by 4 bases, with 6 bases between. Germline V CDR1 and CDR2: SGHVS, FQNEAQ. CDR3 in amino acids: CASSLQGYEQYF. CDR3 sequence (DNA): TGTGCCAGCAGCTTACAGGGTTACGAGCAGTACTTC.

The V call is TRBV27, the J call TRBJ2-7, with D unclear. V shed 2 bases and J shed 0 bases, with 5 bases lying between them. Germline loops: CDR1 MNHEY, CDR2 SMNVEV (reference sequence). This CDR3 has 13 amino acids. The CDR3 bases are TGTGCCAGCAGTTTAAAGCCCTCCTACGAGCAGTACTTC. Its translation is CASSLKPSYEQYF.

This chain links TRBV6-6 with TRBJ1-1; D remains unclear. The ends were cut back, 5 bases at V and 4 bases at J, with 14 bases in the middle. Germline V gene data show CDR1 as MNHNY and CDR2 as SVGAGI (reference sequence). This CDR3 region has 14 residues. The DNA for the CDR3 is TGTGCCAGCAGTCCCGATGGGGTGGTCACTGAAGCTTTCTTT. Protein: CASSPDGVVTEAFF.

The genes are TRBV5-1 and TRBJ1-1, with TRBD1 as a possible D gene (6 bases). The CDR3 has 15 amino acids. Trimming left V 1 base short and J 1 base short, with 11 bases between. Germline V lookup: CDR1 SGHRS, CDR2 YFSETQ. The CDR3 is CASSLTGAQNTEAFF. CDR3 coding DNA: TGCGCCAGCAGCTTGACGGGGGCCCAGAACACTGAAGCTTTCTTT.

This clone appeared a few times. V and J are TRBV6-1 and TRBJ2-7; D might be TRBD1 (6 bases). Germline-derived CDR1 and CDR2 are MNHNS and SASEGT. The CDR3 sequence is 18 residues long. The V and J ends lost 1 base and 4 bases respectively, with 23 bases between them. The chain's CDR3 is CASSEELFGQQLVYEQYF. CDR3 nucleotides: TGTGCCAGCAGTGAAGAGTTGTTTGGACAGCAATTGGTGTACGAGCAGTACTTC.

The chain joins TRBV14 to TRBJ2-1, with 8 bases matching TRBD2. Per the germline V gene, CDR1 is SGHDN and CDR2 is FVKESK. This CDR3 is built from 17 residues. The V gene end was trimmed by 2 bases and the J gene end by 8 bases; junction bases not matched to a gene: 14. In DNA, the CDR3 is TGTGCCAGCAGCCAAACGGTTTCAGCGGGAGCATTGGATGAGCAGTTCTTC. Its protein is CASSQTVSAGALDEQFF. Full variable domain (missing parts from reference TRBV14 and TRBJ2-1): EAGVTQFPSHSVIEKGQTVTLRCDPISGHDNLYWYRRVMGKEIKFLLHFVKESKQDESGMPNNRFLAERTGGTYSTLKVQPAELEDSGVYFCASSQTVSAGALDEQFFGPGTRLTVL.

The V gene is TRBV28, the J gene TRBJ2-5; D remains ambiguous. V dropped 3 bases and J dropped 5 bases, with 4 bases sitting between them. CDR1 is MDHEN and CDR2 is SYDVKM in the germline V gene. The CDR3 has 11 residues. The CDR3 nucleotides are TGTGCCAGCAGTTTCGAGGAGACCCAGTACTTC. The encoded protein is CASSFEETQYF.

The sample holds a few counts of this clone. The CDR3 region has the DNA TGTGCCAGCAGTTACTCTGACAGGGGCTATGGCTACACCTTC. The encoded protein is CASSYSDRGYGYTF. V usage is TRBV6-5 and J usage is TRBJ1-2; 8 nucleotides agree with TRBD1. Germline V gives CDR1 MNHEY, CDR2 SVGAGI. The CDR3 has 14 amino acids. J lost 4 bases, V lost 0 bases, and 1 base had no gene match.

This clone was picked up a small number of times. The chain is built from TRBV28 and TRBJ1-5; D remains unclear. Between the trimmed V and J ends, which lost 5 bases and 0 bases, there was a span of 8 bases. Germline CDR1 MDHEN, CDR2 SYDVKM. The CDR3 runs 14 residues. The DNA of the CDR3 is TGTGCCAGCAGTCCCTCGAGTAGCAATCAGCCCCAGCATTTT. This gives the protein CASSPSSSNQPQHF.

The rearrangement links TRBV5-4 to TRBJ2-2; D not resolved. The CDR3 covers 15 residues. V shed 5 bases and J shed 0 bases, with 11 bases lying between them. Germline CDR1 reads SGHNT; CDR2 reads YYREEE (reference sequence). The chain's CDR3 is CASSSGSTNTGELFF. The DNA of the CDR3 is TGTGCCAGCAGTTCCGGGTCAACGAACACCGGGGAGCTGTTTTTT.

This chain links TRBV19 with TRBJ1-1; D not certain. The CDR3 covers 12 residues. Germline loops: CDR1 LNHDA, CDR2 SQIVND (reference sequence). With 3 bases removed from V and 1 base from J, the gap between germline ends came to 3 bases. The CDR3 DNA reads as TGTGCCAGTAGTATCCCGAACACTGAAGCTTTCTTT. This encodes CASSIPNTEAFF.

J is TRBJ2-7 and V is TRBV4-3, with 9 nucleotides matching TRBD2. CDR1 and CDR2 (germline): LGHNA, YSLEER. The CDR3 loop spans 15 amino acids. The ends lost 3 bases at V and 7 bases at J; junction bases unmatched: 10. DNA of the CDR3: TGCGCCAGCAGCCAGGCTAGCGGGGTGCTAGGGGAGCAGTACTTC. This translates into CASSQASGVLGEQYF.

There are a few counts of this clone. This chain uses TRBV18 with TRBJ1-1; the D is unclear. V was cut by 5 bases and J by 1 base, with 11 bases left in between. CDR3 length: 14 residues. Germline lookup yields CDR1 KGHSH and CDR2 LQKENI. The CDR3: CASSSGVPNTEAFF. Here the CDR3 DNA reads TGTGCCAGCTCATCAGGAGTTCCGAACACTGAAGCTTTCTTT.

The chain recombines TRBV6-5 with TRBJ1-6; no firm D call. The germline V gene encodes CDR1 MNHEY and CDR2 SVGAGI. Trimming left V 0 bases short and J 9 bases short, with 12 bases between. This CDR3 comprises 15 residues. CDR3 protein: CASSYSGQDLSPLHF. CDR3 nucleotides: TGTGCCAGCAGTTACTCGGGCCAGGACCTTTCACCCCTCCACTTT.

This chain connects TRBV6-5 to TRBJ1-2, with D hard to call. The germline gives CDR1 MNHEY, CDR2 SVGAGI. The CDR3 has 14 residues. The germline V and J ends were trimmed by 0 bases and 3 bases, with 8 bases remaining between them. CDR3 amino acids: CASSYSLGDYGYTF. The CDR3 DNA follows: TGTGCCAGCAGTTACTCGCTTGGGGACTATGGCTACACCTTC.

The chain couples TRBV7-9 to TRBJ1-4; D remains ambiguous. V dropped 4 bases and J dropped 6 bases, with 15 bases sitting between them. This CDR3 spans 15 amino acids. Per germline, CDR1 SEHNR and CDR2 FQNEAQ (reference sequence). The CDR3 reads CASSYGPSRDEKLFF. As DNA, the CDR3 is TGTGCCAGCAGCTATGGGCCCTCACGGGATGAAAAACTGTTTTTT.

The V call is TRBV28, the J call TRBJ2-2; D is possibly TRBD1 or TRBD2 (6 bases each). V gave up 1 base and J gave up 0 bases, with 9 bases separating them. The CDR3 is made up of 16 amino acids. Germline CDR1 MDHEN, CDR2 SYDVKM. The CDR3 region has the DNA TGTGCCAGCAGTTTATTGGGGGGCACGAACACCGGGGAGCTGTTTTTT. It yields the protein CASSLLGGTNTGELFF. The full variable domain, its missing parts supplied by reference TRBV28 and TRBJ2-2, is DVKVTQSSRYLVKRTGEKVFLECVQDMDHENMFWYRQDPGLGLRLIYFSYDVKMKEKGDIPEGYSVSREKKERFSLILESASTNQTSMYLCASSLLGGTNTGELFFGEGSRLTVL.

V is TRBV28 and J is TRBJ1-1, with a tentative D call TRBD1 (5 bases). V was cut by 6 bases and J by 0 bases, with 14 bases left in between. CDR1 is MDHEN and CDR2 is SYDVKM in the germline V gene. The CDR3 loop spans 15 amino acids. The CDR3 DNA sequence: TGTGCCAGCAGCCGCCGGGGGGATTTGAACACTGAAGCTTTCTTT. Its protein product is CASSRRGDLNTEAFF.